The next 3 T cell receptor beta chains were all read from a single sample in a study of cytomegalovirus exposure and HLA in healthy donors. Profiled with immunoSEQ multiplex PCR; TCRdb holds only in-frame clones, not every one. The repertoire holds roughly 330,000 clones, with about nine tenths as singletons. Specimen: PBMCs. The receptors originated from a woman younger than 45 in good health and CMV-seropositive.

The genes are TRBV19 and TRBJ2-5; 8 bases map to TRBD1. The CDR3 runs to 15 residues. Germline values: CDR1 LNHDA, CDR2 SQIVND (reference sequence). Losses at the gene ends were 3 bases for V and 3 bases for J; bases not matched to a gene: 6. This CDR3 is CASSIFGTGEETQYF. The CDR3 DNA reads TGTGCCAGTAGTATTTTCGGGACAGGTGAAGAGACCCAGTACTTC.

In this sample, this clone turned up a few times. The rearrangement links TRBV4-3 to TRBJ2-7, with 13 positions matching TRBD2. V was clipped by 5 bases and J by 3 bases; unmatched bases: 4. The CDR3 is 15 residues long. Germline CDR1 LGHNA, CDR2 YSLEER. The DNA of the CDR3 is TGCGCCAGCAGCACTAGACTAGCGGGGGGCTACGAGCAGTACTTC. Protein: CASSTRLAGGYEQYF.

This rearrangement joins TRBV5-4 to TRBJ2-1; D could derive from TRBD1 or TRBD2 (5 bases each). The CDR3 is made up of 13 amino acids. Germline V gene lookup returns CDR1 SGHNT and CDR2 YYREEE (reference sequence). Trimming pared 10 bases from V and 6 bases from J, leaving 17 bases between. CDR3 region: CASSVGVSNEQFF. The CDR3 coding sequence is TGTGCCTCCTCGGTGGGGGTAAGCAATGAGCAGTTCTTC.